A selection of T cell receptor beta chains follows, all from one sample in a study of T cells expressing NK-cell markers. TCRdb reanalyzed the 5' RACE reads and collapses them to one entry per CDR3 protein, without DNA. The sample data list 450,000 to 600,000 distinct CDR3 sequences. Sequenced input: blood T cells: a sorted CD56 or NKG2C T cell subset, CD4+ or CD8+ T cells, or bulk PBMC T cells (not recorded which). These receptors came from a man aged 18 to 30 in good health. CDR3s include the opening cysteine and the closing phenylalanine or tryptophan.

CDR3aa	v_gene	j_gene
CASSQDGEREKDEQFF	TRBV4-3	TRBJ2-1
CSYRAQPSGYTF	TRBV29-1	TRBJ1-2
CSASLNPPNEQFF	TRBV29-1	TRBJ2-1
CASSYSTGSPKGKGPHTDTQYF	TRBV6-2/TRBV6-3	TRBJ2-3
CASSFSGRENIQYF	TRBV6-1	TRBJ2-4
CAISDTGTRYNEQFF	TRBV10-3	TRBJ2-1
CASSYLAETLNTEAFF	TRBV6-5	TRBJ1-1
CASSQDGPGTTDTQYF	TRBV4-1	TRBJ2-3
CSAGGSGQGDNQPQHF	TRBV20-1	TRBJ1-5
CASSAGHTNTGELFF	TRBV9	TRBJ2-2
CASSQVGWGVDEQFF	TRBV3-1	TRBJ2-1
CATSGWGLAGGMTGELFF	TRBV15	TRBJ2-2
CASTPTGGGRTGELFF	TRBV5-1	TRBJ2-2
CATQIGVIEFF	TRBV6-5	TRBJ2-1
CASELARERTDTQYF	TRBV7-8	TRBJ2-3
CASSRVVAGVQNEQFF	TRBV6-2/TRBV6-3	TRBJ2-1
CASSLDRRGEKLFF	TRBV2	TRBJ1-4
CASSLDRGLGGANVLTF	TRBV12-3/TRBV12-4	TRBJ2-6
CASKIPGIYGYTF	TRBV4-2	TRBJ1-2
CSAREGGGRTDTQYF	TRBV20-1	TRBJ2-3